Presented here are 30 T cell receptor beta chains from one specimen sequenced in a study of OX40 agonist ivuxolimab in advanced cancers. TCRdb's table, derived via immunoSEQ multiplex PCR, lists solely in-frame clones and lacks some. The table records roughly 120,000 clones, 80% to 95% of them present only once. Sample: CD4+ or CD8+ T cells sorted from blood, taken in a trial of the OX40 agonist ivuxolimab. Receptors originate from an adult with an advanced solid tumor such as melanoma, head and neck, liver or kidney cancer.

As for this clone: This CDR3 is also generated by other DNA sequences in the sample. The chain combines TRBV7-3 with TRBJ2-2; D ambiguous. The CDR3 is 12 residues long. Germline-derived CDR1 and CDR2 are SGHTA and FQGTGA. V lost 5 bases and J lost 6, with 7 bases in between. CDR3 nucleotides: TGTGCCAGCAGCCTAAACCCCGGGGAGCTGTTTTTT. Its protein product is CASSLNPGELFF.

This sequence joins TRBV28 and TRBJ2-3; D gene unclear. The V gene's germline CDR1 is MDHEN and CDR2 SYDVKM. This CDR3 comprises 12 residues. V was shortened by 4 bases and J by 5 bases, with 7 bases between the two germline ends. The CDR3, as DNA: TGTGCCAGCAGTTCCGTTGGAGATACGCAGTATTTT. Its protein product is CASSSVGDTQYF.

The chain has TRBV11-2 and TRBJ1-1, with no clear D. The germline V gene encodes CDR1 SGHAT and CDR2 FQNNGV. V lost 5 bases and J 4 bases, leaving 23 bases between the germline ends. The CDR3 is 17 amino acids. CDR3 sequence (DNA): TGTGCCAGCAGCCCCTTAACGGGAACCCACCTGCTCACTGAAGCTTTCTTT. Translating gives CASSPLTGTHLLTEAFF.

This chain links TRBV4-2 with TRBJ2-1, with 7 bases fitting TRBD1. J gave up 6 bases and V 0 bases, and 5 bases lay outside the gene matches. The CDR3 spans 15 residues. Germline CDR1 is LGHNA and CDR2 is YNFKEQ. CDR3 bases: TGTGCCAGCAGCCAAGATAGAGCAGGGGGCAATGAGCAGTTCTTC. Translating gives CASSQDRAGGNEQFF.

The V call is TRBV18, the J call TRBJ1-5; D unresolved. This CDR3 contains 13 residues. V gave up 2 bases and J gave up 4 bases, with 6 bases separating them. CDR1 and CDR2 (germline): KGHSH, LQKENI. The CDR3: CASSPGGNQPQHF. The CDR3 coding sequence is TGTGCCAGCTCACCAGGCGGGAATCAGCCCCAGCATTTT.

The rearrangement joins TRBV5-1 to TRBJ2-5; D possibly corresponds to TRBD1 (5 bases). Germline V gives CDR1 SGHRS, CDR2 YFSETQ. V gave up 6 bases and J gave up 1 base, with 13 bases separating them. The CDR3 has 14 amino acids. The CDR3 nucleotides are TGCGCCAGCACCAATGGCCAGGGCCAAGAGACCCAGTACTTC. Residues: CASTNGQGQETQYF.

The genes are TRBV5-6 and TRBJ1-4; possibly TRBD1 for D (5 bases). Per germline, CDR1 SGHDT and CDR2 YYEEEE. The CDR3 spans 16 residues. V shed 3 bases and J shed 8 bases, with 20 bases lying between them. As DNA, the CDR3 is TGTGCCAGCAGCTCCGGGGACGGGGCCACGACGGAAAAACTGTTTTTT. It is translated as CASSSGDGATTEKLFF. Supplemented by reference TRBV5-6 and TRBJ1-4, the full variable domain reads DAGVTQSPTHLIKTRGQQVTLRCSPKSGHDTVSWYQQALGQGPQFIFQYYEEEERQRGNFPDRFSGHQFPNYSSELNVNALLLGDSALYLCASSSGDGATTEKLFFGSGTQLSVL.

The J gene is TRBJ2-7, the V gene TRBV18; D may be TRBD1 (6 bases). V lost 3 bases to trimming and J lost 4 bases, with 16 bases between them. Germline V gene lookup returns CDR1 KGHSH and CDR2 LQKENI. The CDR3 totals 15 residues. The CDR3 nucleotides are TGTGCCAGCTCACCGGGGACACAGGAAGTGTACGAGCAGTACTTC. Its protein is CASSPGTQEVYEQYF.

The V call is TRBV9, the J call TRBJ1-3; D remains ambiguous. In germline, CDR1 is SGDLS, CDR2 YYNGEE. The CDR3 has 16 residues. Trimming cost V 2 bases and J 0 bases, with 12 bases left between them. The CDR3 spells CASSVEDGSSGNTIYF. Here the CDR3 DNA reads TGTGCCAGCAGCGTTGAGGACGGAAGCTCTGGAAACACCATATATTTT.

Remarks on this clone: The sample contains more than one DNA sequence encoding this CDR3. The chain joins TRBV6-5 to TRBJ1-2; 7 bases fit TRBD1. Germline V lookup: CDR1 MNHEY, CDR2 SVGAGI. V trimming: 0 bases; J trimming: 4 bases; junction bases outside the gene matches: 5. This CDR3 is built from 15 residues. The CDR3: CASSYSGRGAYGYTF. The CDR3 DNA reads TGTGCCAGCAGTTACTCGGGCAGGGGGGCCTATGGCTACACCTTC.

This chain joins TRBV28 and TRBJ1-2, with a possible D match to TRBD1 (6 bases). The germline V gene encodes CDR1 MDHEN and CDR2 SYDVKM. The V end lost 4 bases, the J end lost 4 bases, and 22 bases lay between the germline ends. The CDR3 is 17 residues long. CDR3 loop: CASSSGGGGKGLYGYTF. For the CDR3, the DNA is TGTGCCAGCAGTTCCGGCGGAGGGGGGAAAGGACTCTATGGCTACACCTTC.

The chain has TRBV11-3 and TRBJ2-5; 14 bases map to TRBD2. CDR1 and CDR2 from the germline V gene are SGHNT and YENEEA. V was pared by 1 base and J by 5 bases, with 0 bases of the junction left unmatched. The CDR3 totals 15 residues. As DNA, the CDR3 is TGTGCCAGCAGCTTAGGACTAGCGGGAGGGGAGACCCAGTACTTC. Encoded protein: CASSLGLAGGETQYF.

The gene calls are TRBV5-4 and TRBJ2-1; 9 nucleotides align to TRBD1. This CDR3 region has 15 residues. J lost 3 bases, V lost 4 bases, and 5 bases had no gene match. In germline, CDR1 is SGHNT, CDR2 YYREEE (reference sequence). CDR3 bases: TGTGCCAGCAGCGACAGACAGGGGGTCTACAATGAGCAGTTCTTC. It is translated as CASSDRQGVYNEQFF.

The chain employs TRBV7-8 and TRBJ1-5; D possibly corresponds to TRBD1 (5 bases). Germline CDR1 and CDR2: SGHVS and FQNEAQ. The CDR3 is 17 amino acids. V lost 1 base and J lost 5, with 18 bases in between. The CDR3 reads CASSLGVGDGDYQPQHF. The CDR3 DNA reads as TGTGCCAGCAGCTTAGGGGTAGGGGACGGGGATTATCAGCCCCAGCATTTT.

The gene calls are TRBV19 and TRBJ1-5; a possible D gene is TRBD1 (5 bases). Germline loops: CDR1 LNHDA, CDR2 SQIVND (reference sequence). The CDR3 is 15 amino acids. Deletions cut 5 bases from V and 1 base from J, with 12 bases between. CDR3 in DNA: TGTGCCAGTAGTCGGGCAGGGCAAAGCAATCAGCCCCAGCATTTT. This gives the protein CASSRAGQSNQPQHF.

The rearrangement links TRBV28 to TRBJ2-1; the match to TRBD1 covers 7 bases. Germline V gene data show CDR1 as MDHEN and CDR2 as SYDVKM. The V gene end was trimmed by 7 bases and the J gene end by 15 bases; junction bases not matched to a gene: 12. CDR3 length: 12 amino acids. The chain's CDR3 is CASTQSTGSGFF. CDR3 in DNA: TGTGCCAGCACCCAATCGACAGGGTCCGGGTTCTTC.

The chain joins TRBV25-1 to TRBJ1-2; 8 bases are a match to TRBD1. Per germline, CDR1 MGHDK and CDR2 SYGVNS. V lost 0 bases to trimming and J lost 7 bases; unmatched junction nucleotides: 7. CDR3 length: 15 residues. CDR3 bases: TGTGCCAGCAGTGAATATCCGCAGGGGGCGGGTGGCTACACCTTC. It translates to CASSEYPQGAGGYTF.

This clone has only one observation. The chain is built from TRBV27 and TRBJ2-7; D is undetermined. The CDR3 extends over 13 amino acids. Trimming shortened V by 2 bases and J by 2 bases, and 7 bases separated the two germline ends. Looked up from germline, CDR1 is MNHEY and CDR2 is SMNVEV (reference sequence). The CDR3, as DNA: TGTGCCAGCAGTTTACGCCACACCTACGAGCAGTACTTC. Translating gives CASSLRHTYEQYF.

The V call is TRBV9, the J call TRBJ2-1, with D uncertain. This CDR3 has 15 residues. Germline CDR1 and CDR2: SGDLS and YYNGEE. V lost 0 bases and J lost 5, with 12 bases in between. The DNA of the CDR3 is TGTGCCAGCAGCGTAGGAAGCGTGGGTCACAATGAGCAGTTCTTC. Protein: CASSVGSVGHNEQFF.

This clone was counted only a few times. J is TRBJ1-2 and V is TRBV27; 12 bases are shared with TRBD1. Germline lookup yields CDR1 MNHEY and CDR2 SMNVEV (reference sequence). With 2 bases clipped from V and 1 base from J, the junction kept 11 bases outside the gene matches. This CDR3 has 19 amino acids. CDR3 sequence reads: CASSLPDRDRGRINYGYTF. CDR3 nucleotides: TGTGCCAGCAGTTTACCCGACCGGGACAGGGGGCGAATTAACTATGGCTACACCTTC.

On this clone: The same CDR3 also results from other DNA sequences found in this sample. The V call is TRBV7-9, the J call TRBJ1-5; the D is unclear. This CDR3 region has 14 residues. Germline V gives CDR1 SEHNR, CDR2 FQNEAQ (reference sequence). The V end was cut by 1 base, the J end by 5 bases, with 9 bases between. The CDR3 loop reads CASSLVGGDQPQHF. CDR3 nucleotide sequence: TGTGCCAGCAGCTTAGTGGGTGGGGATCAGCCCCAGCATTTT. Looking up the rest from reference TRBV7-9 and TRBJ1-5 gives the full variable domain: DTGVSQNPRHKITKRGQNVTFRCDPISEHNRLYWYRQTLGQGPEFLTYFQNEAQLEKSRLLSDRFSAERPKGSFSTLEIQRTEQGDSAMYLCASSLVGGDQPQHFGDGTRLSIL.

This chain connects TRBV18 to TRBJ1-5; 11 bases are a match to TRBD1. This CDR3 spans 17 amino acids. Germline lookup yields CDR1 KGHSH and CDR2 LQKENI. V shed 3 bases and J 4 bases; nucleotides not matched to a gene: 8. The CDR3 region is CASSPMGQGGFNQPQHF. DNA of the CDR3: TGTGCCAGCTCACCCATGGGACAGGGGGGCTTTAATCAGCCCCAGCATTTT. The full variable domain, in which reference TRBV18 and TRBJ1-5 provide the parts outside the CDR3, is NAGVMQNPRHLVRRRGQEARLRCSPMKGHSHVYWYRQLPEEGLKFMVYLQKENIIDESGMPKERFSAEFPKEGPSILRIQQVVRGDSAAYFCASSPMGQGGFNQPQHFGDGTRLSIL.

This chain uses TRBV28 with TRBJ1-1; tentative D call: TRBD1 (6 bases). Germline V gene lookup returns CDR1 MDHEN and CDR2 SYDVKM. This CDR3 contains 14 residues. Trimming took off 5 bases at V and 0 bases at J, with 10 bases between the two ends. CDR3 sequence (DNA): TGTGCCAGCAGTATCACAGGGATGAACACTGAAGCTTTCTTT. It codes for CASSITGMNTEAFF.

The V gene is TRBV6-1, the J gene TRBJ1-4; 9 bases match TRBD1. Germline V gene lookup returns CDR1 MNHNS and CDR2 SASEGT. The CDR3 length is 18 residues. V gave up 4 bases and J gave up 8 bases; unmatched junction bases: 17. CDR3 bases: TGTGCCAGCAGTGCCTCGACAGGGGGTTTCCATTTTGGGGAAAAACTGTTTTTT. Protein: CASSASTGGFHFGEKLFF.

The rearrangement uses TRBV5-1 and TRBJ2-2; D might be TRBD2 (5 bases). Trimming left V 2 bases short and J 5 bases short, with 16 bases between. Germline-derived CDR1 and CDR2 are SGHRS and YFSETQ. The CDR3 loop spans 16 amino acids. The CDR3 here is CASSLGGLVGTGELFF. DNA of the CDR3: TGCGCCAGCAGCTTAGGTGGACTGGTCGGGACCGGGGAGCTGTTTTTT.

The chain links TRBV27 to TRBJ2-1; 10 bases agree with TRBD2. The CDR3 consists of 16 residues. After removal of 7 bases from V and 12 bases from J, the junction contained 18 bases not matched to a gene. Germline loops: CDR1 MNHEY, CDR2 SMNVEV (reference sequence). The CDR3 DNA is TGTGCCAGCACCCTCATCGCCAGCGGGGGGGGTTTGACGCAGTTCTTC. Amino acids: CASTLIASGGGLTQFF.

The rearrangement links TRBV2 to TRBJ2-3; D possibly matches TRBD1 or TRBD2 (5 bases each). The CDR3 covers 16 residues. Germline lookup yields CDR1 SNHLY and CDR2 FYNNEI. V shed 7 bases and J shed 2 bases, with 19 bases lying between them. CDR3 sequence (DNA): TGTGCCAGCACTAGAGGGGCGCCTCGCACCACAGATACGCAGTATTTT. Encoded protein: CASTRGAPRTTDTQYF. The whole variable domain, remainder taken from reference TRBV2 and TRBJ2-3, is EPEVTQTPSHQVTQMGQEVILRCVPISNHLYFYWYRQILGQKVEFLVSFYNNEISEKSEIFDDQFSVERPDGSNFTLKIRSTKLEDSAMYFCASTRGAPRTTDTQYFGPGTRLTVL.

The rearrangement uses TRBV7-9 and TRBJ2-7; D is perhaps TRBD2 (6 bases). CDR1 is SEHNR and CDR2 is FQNEAQ in the germline V gene (reference sequence). This CDR3 spans 18 amino acids. V was shortened by 2 bases and J by 2 bases, with 22 bases between the two germline ends. As DNA, the CDR3 is TGTGCCAGCAGCTTATTAGGAGGGGAGGCCACCTCTCCCTACGAGCAGTACTTC. Translated, it gives CASSLLGGEATSPYEQYF.

The chain couples TRBV19 to TRBJ1-1; a weak D match, TRBD1 (5 bases). In germline, CDR1 is LNHDA, CDR2 SQIVND (reference sequence). The CDR3 has 15 residues. Trimming cost V 3 bases and J 3 bases, with 14 bases left between them. In nucleotides, the CDR3 is TGTGCCAGTAGTATTTGGGGGAAGTGGGACACTGAAGCTTTCTTT. Its translation is CASSIWGKWDTEAFF.

With regard to this clone: A read error may account for a junction end that differs from germline. The rearrangement joins TRBV7-7 to TRBJ2-5, with D perhaps TRBD1 (5 bases). The length of the CDR3 is 13 residues. Germline V gene lookup returns CDR1 SSHAT and CDR2 FNYEAQ (reference sequence). DNA of the CDR3: TGTGCTAGCAGCCTGTCAGGGCCAGAGACCCAGTACTTC. This translates into CASSLSGPETQYF.